The clone carrying this T cell receptor beta chain was recorded a few times. Its cognate antigen is unknown. This entry belongs to a study of beta chain features in type 1 diabetes. The study's findings and limits: The study found that naive, central memory and Treg TCRB repertoires appeared more similar in patients than in healthy donors. Within each of all four CD4+ subsets, Type 1 diabetes patients had TCRB CDR3s that were moderately but significantly shorter.

Expressed TCRB transcripts were sequenced because the entire RNA isolate underwent reverse transcription. Sequencing was performed with immunoSEQ multiplex PCR; in TCRdb, only in-frame clones are kept and a portion is missing. The sample shows 640,000 or so clones, 13% of them seen only once. On average, the one heparinised blood draw given by each donor was 90 to 150 mL. The TCR sequence derives from a young man with type 1 diabetes. Source material: naive CD4+ T cells from blood.

CDR3 in DNA: TGTGCCATCGGACAGAACACCGGGGAGCTGTTTTTT. It yields the protein CAIGQNTGELFF. This sequence joins TRBV19 and TRBJ2-2, with D maybe TRBD1 (5 bases). The CDR3 sequence is 12 residues long. The V and J ends lost 10 bases and 1 base respectively, with 7 bases between them. The germline V gene has CDR1 LNHDA and CDR2 SQIVND (reference sequence).